This paragraph covers one TCR beta chain sequence. This entry is derived from a study of blood T cell repertoires in COVID-19. On the study more broadly: Both acute and convalescent COVID-19 samples were obtained from the United States, Italy and Spain. PBMCs, B-cell-depleted T cells, or T cells were the source of the cDNA or gDNA that made up the material.

Cohort placement rested on clinical history that participants reported themselves. Recovered status in Cohort 3 required two negative PCRs, clearance, or symptom resolution. The CDR3 extends over 13 amino acids. CDR1 and CDR2 from the germline V gene are SGHAT and FQNNGV. Trimming cost V 5 bases and J 5 bases, with 9 bases left between them. TCRdb's table, derived via immunoSEQ multiplex PCR, lists solely in-frame clones and lacks some. The table includes under 250,000 clones, less than 85% detected once. The TCR sequence derives from a man in his 60s who had recovered from COVID-19. The sample was PBMCs or T cells enriched from blood (not recorded which). The gene calls are TRBV11-2 and TRBJ1-4; D may be TRBD1 (6 bases). DNA of the CDR3: TGTGCCAGCAGCACGCAGGGGAATGAAAAACTGTTTTTT. Translated: CASSTQGNEKLFF.